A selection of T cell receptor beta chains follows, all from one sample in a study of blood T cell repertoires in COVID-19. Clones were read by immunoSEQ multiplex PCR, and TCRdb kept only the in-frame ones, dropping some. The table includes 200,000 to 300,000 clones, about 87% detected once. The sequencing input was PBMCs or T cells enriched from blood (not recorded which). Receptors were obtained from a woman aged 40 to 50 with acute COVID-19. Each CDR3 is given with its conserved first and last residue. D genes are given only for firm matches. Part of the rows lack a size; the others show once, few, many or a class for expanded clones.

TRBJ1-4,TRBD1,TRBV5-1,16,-,TGCGCCAGCAGCTTGGCTAATCCGGGACAGAATGAAAAACTGTTTTTT,CASSLANPGQNEKLFF
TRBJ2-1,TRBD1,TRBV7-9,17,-,TGTGCCAGCAGCCCGTCTCGATCAGGGGGATCCGACAATGAGCAGTTCTTC,CASSPSRSGGSDNEQFF
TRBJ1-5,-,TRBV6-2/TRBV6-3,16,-,TGTGCCAGCAGTTACTCGTTACAGTCAACCAATCAGCCCCAGCATTTT,CASSYSLQSTNQPQHF
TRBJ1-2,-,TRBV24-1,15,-,TGTGCCACCAGTGATTTGATCGCAGGCCGCTATGGCTACACCTTC,CATSDLIAGRYGYTF
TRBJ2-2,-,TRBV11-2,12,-,TGTGCCAGCAGCCCCAGGGGCGGGGAGCTGTTTTTT,CASSPRGGELFF
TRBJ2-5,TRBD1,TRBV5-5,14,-,TGTGCCAGCAGCTTACAGGGGGCGGAGGAGACCCAGTACTTC,CASSLQGAEETQYF
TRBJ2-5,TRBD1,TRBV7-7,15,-,TGTGCTAGCAGCTTAGATGGGACAGCCCAAGAGACCCAGTACTTC,CASSLDGTAQETQYF
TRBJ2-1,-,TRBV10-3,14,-,TGTGCCATCAGGGTAGGACGCCCCGGGGGTGAGCAGTTCTTC,CAIRVGRPGGEQFF
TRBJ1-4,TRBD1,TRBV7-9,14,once,TGTGCCAGCAGCCTCGGGACAGGGCGGGAAAAACTGTTTTTT,CASSLGTGREKLFF
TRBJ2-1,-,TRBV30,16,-,TGTGCCTGGAGCGCGCAGGGCAGCGTCTGGGGCAATGAGCAGTTCTTC,CAWSAQGSVWGNEQFF
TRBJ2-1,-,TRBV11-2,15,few,TGTGCCAGCAGCTCATATAGCGGATCGAACAATGAGCAGTTCTTC,CASSSYSGSNNEQFF
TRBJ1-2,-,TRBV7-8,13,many,TGTGCCAGCAGCCTCAGATCTTACTATGGCTACACCTTC,CASSLRSYYGYTF
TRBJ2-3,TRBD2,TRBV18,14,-,TGTGCCAGCTCACTAGGACTAGCGGAGAATACGCAGTATTTT,CASSLGLAENTQYF
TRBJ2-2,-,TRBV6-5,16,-,TGTGCCAGCAGTTACTCGGCAGCGTCGAACACCGGGGAGCTGTTTTTT,CASSYSAASNTGELFF
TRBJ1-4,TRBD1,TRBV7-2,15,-,TGTGCCAGCAGCGAACAGGGGGCGCGGAGCGAAAAACTGTTTTTT,CASSEQGARSEKLFF
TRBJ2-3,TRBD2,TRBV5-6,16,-,TGTGCCAGCAGCCTCGGGGGACTAGCAGTCACAGATACGCAGTATTTT,CASSLGGLAVTDTQYF
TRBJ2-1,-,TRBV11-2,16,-,TGTGCCAGCAGCTTAGTTTTACAGGGCCCTACTGATGAGCAGTTCTTC,CASSLVLQGPTDEQFF
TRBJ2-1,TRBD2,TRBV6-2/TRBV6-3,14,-,TGTGCCAGCAGTTCTAGCGGGAGCCTCCATGAGCAGTTCTTC,CASSSSGSLHEQFF
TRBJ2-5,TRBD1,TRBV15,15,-,TGTGCCACCAGCAGGAACCTACAGGGGACCGGGACCCAGTACTTC,CATSRNLQGTGTQYF
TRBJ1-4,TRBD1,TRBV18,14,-,TGTGCCAGCTCGCGGGACAGGGCTAATGAAAAACTGTTTTTT,CASSRDRANEKLFF
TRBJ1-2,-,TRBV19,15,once,TGTGCCAGTAAAACCACGCCAGGGTCATCCTATGGCTACACCTTC,CASKTTPGSSYGYTF
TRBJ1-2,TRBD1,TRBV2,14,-,TGTGCCAGCAGCGAGGACAGGGGATTTTGGGGCTACACCTTC,CASSEDRGFWGYTF
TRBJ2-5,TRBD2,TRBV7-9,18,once,TGTGCCAGCAGCTTGCCTCACCGACTAGCGGGGTACCAAGAGACCCAGTACTTC,CASSLPHRLAGYQETQYF
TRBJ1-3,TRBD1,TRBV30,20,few,TGTGCCTGGAGTGTTCGCTCCCATCCCTGGGGACAGGGGAGAGGAAACACCATATATTTT,CAWSVRSHPWGQGRGNTIYF
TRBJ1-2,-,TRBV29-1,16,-,TGCAGCGTTGAAGATCCCTCTCGGAAACAGGGCTATGGCTACACCTTC,CSVEDPSRKQGYGYTF
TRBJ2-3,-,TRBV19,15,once,TGTGCCAGTAAACTTAGCGATCAGGCCACAGATACGCAGTATTTT,CASKLSDQATDTQYF
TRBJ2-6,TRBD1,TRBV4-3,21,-,TGCGCCAGCAGCCAAGATTTACTTACCGGGACAGGGGTTTATGGGGCCAACGTCCTGACTTTC,CASSQDLLTGTGVYGANVLTF
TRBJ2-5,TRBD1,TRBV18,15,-,TGTGCCAGCTCACCAGGGACAGGGGCCCAAGAGACCCAGTACTTC,CASSPGTGAQETQYF
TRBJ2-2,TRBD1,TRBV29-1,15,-,TGCAGCGTTCTTCGAACTGCAGGGGGAGCCGGGGAGCTGTTTTTT,CSVLRTAGGAGELFF
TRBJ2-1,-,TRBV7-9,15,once,TGTGCCAGCAGCTTAGTCGAGGCCCCCTACAATGAGCAGTTCTTC,CASSLVEAPYNEQFF
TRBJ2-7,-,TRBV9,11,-,TGTGCCAGCAGCGCGGGCTACGAGCAGTACTTC,CASSAGYEQYF
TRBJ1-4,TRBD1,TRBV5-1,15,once,TGCGCCAGCAGCTTGGGGACAGGGAGAGTAGAAAAACTGTTTTTT,CASSLGTGRVEKLFF
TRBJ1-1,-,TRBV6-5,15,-,TGTGCCAGCAGTTACTTTCAGGGTATGAACACTGAAGCTTTCTTT,CASSYFQGMNTEAFF
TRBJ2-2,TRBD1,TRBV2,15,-,TGTGCCAGCAGAACTGACAGGGGGAACACCGGGGAGCTGTTTTTT,CASRTDRGNTGELFF
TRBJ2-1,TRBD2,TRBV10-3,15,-,TGTGCCATCAGCGGAACTAGCGGGAGGGCCCCTGAGCAGTTCTTC,CAISGTSGRAPEQFF
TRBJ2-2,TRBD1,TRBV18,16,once,TGTGCCAGCTCACCACAAACAGGGGGCGCTTCCGGGGAGCTGTTTTTT,CASSPQTGGASGELFF
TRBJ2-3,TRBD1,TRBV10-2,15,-,TGCGCCAGCAGGACCCCGACAGGGACCACAGATACGCAGTATTTT,CASRTPTGTTDTQYF
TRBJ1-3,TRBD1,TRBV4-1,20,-,TGCGCCAGCAGCCAAGAACCCCGGGACAGGGGCTCCACTTACCGAAACACCATATATTTT,CASSQEPRDRGSTYRNTIYF
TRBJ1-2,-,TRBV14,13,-,TGTGCCAGCAGCCGGTACAGGGACGGTGGCTACACCTTC,CASSRYRDGGYTF
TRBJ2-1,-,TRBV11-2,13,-,TGTGCCAGCAGTGCTGACAGGTACAATGAGCAGTTCTTC,CASSADRYNEQFF
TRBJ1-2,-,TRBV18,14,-,TGTGCCAGCTCACCAAGTTTGATGGTTGAGGGCTACACCTTC,CASSPSLMVEGYTF
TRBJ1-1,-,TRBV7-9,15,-,TGTGCCAGCAGGCCTCGTACAGGGATCGCCACTGAAGCTTTCTTT,CASRPRTGIATEAFF
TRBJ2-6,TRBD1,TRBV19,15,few,TGTGCCAGTAGTGTCGACAGGGCTGGGGCCAACGTCCTGACTTTC,CASSVDRAGANVLTF
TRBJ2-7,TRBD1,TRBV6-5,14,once,TGTGCCAGCAGTTACCGGGACAGATCCTACGAGCAGTACTTC,CASSYRDRSYEQYF
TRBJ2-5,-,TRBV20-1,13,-,TGCAGTGCTAGTGGGGGGCACGAACAGACCCAGTACTTC,CSASGGHEQTQYF
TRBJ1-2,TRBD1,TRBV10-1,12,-,TGCGCCAGTTCGGACAGGGGCTATGGCTACACCTTC,CASSDRGYGYTF
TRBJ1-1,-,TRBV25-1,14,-,TGTGCCAGCAGTGATCCAGGGGCCCACACTGAAGCTTTCTTT,CASSDPGAHTEAFF
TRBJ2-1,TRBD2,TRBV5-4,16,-,TGTGCCAGCAGCGTGGGGACTAGCGGTCCCTACAATGAGCAGTTCTTC,CASSVGTSGPYNEQFF
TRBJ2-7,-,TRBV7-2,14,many,TGTGCCAGCAGCTTAGATCAGGGCTCGAGCGAGCAGTACTTC,CASSLDQGSSEQYF
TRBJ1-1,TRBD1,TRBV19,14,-,TGTGCCAGTAGTACGGGACAGGGGGCAACTGAAGCTTTCTTT,CASSTGQGATEAFF
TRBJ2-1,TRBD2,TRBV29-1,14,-,TGCAGCGTTGAAGGTAGGACTAGCGCTGATGAGCAGTTCTTC,CSVEGRTSADEQFF
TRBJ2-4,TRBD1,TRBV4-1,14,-,TGCGCCAGCAGCCAGAGGGGACAGTCAAACATTCAGTACTTC,CASSQRGQSNIQYF
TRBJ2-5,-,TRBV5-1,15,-,TGCGCCAGCAGCTTGGGGCCGGGGGAGTTGGAGACCCAGTACTTC,CASSLGPGELETQYF
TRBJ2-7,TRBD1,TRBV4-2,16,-,TGTGCCAGCAGTCAAGAGGCTCCGGGACAGCCTTACGAGCAGTACTTC,CASSQEAPGQPYEQYF
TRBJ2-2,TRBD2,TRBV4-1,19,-,TGCGCCAGCAGCCAGCCAATGGGACTAGCGGGGGGCAACACCGGGGAGCTGTTTTTT,CASSQPMGLAGGNTGELFF